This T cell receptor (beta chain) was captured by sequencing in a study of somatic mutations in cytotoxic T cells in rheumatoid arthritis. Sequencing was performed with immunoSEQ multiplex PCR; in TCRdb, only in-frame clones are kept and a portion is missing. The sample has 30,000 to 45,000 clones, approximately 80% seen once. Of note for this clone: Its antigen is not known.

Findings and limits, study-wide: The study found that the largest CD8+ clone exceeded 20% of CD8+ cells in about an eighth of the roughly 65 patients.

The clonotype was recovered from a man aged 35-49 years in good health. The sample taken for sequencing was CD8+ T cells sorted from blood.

The CDR3 bases are TGTGCCAGCAGTTTATATATGGAATACAATGAGCAGTTCTTC. Amino acids: CASSLYMEYNEQFF. The rearrangement uses TRBV28 and TRBJ2-1; D gene unclear. The germline CDR1 and CDR2 sequences are MDHEN and SYDVKM. The length of the CDR3 is 14 residues. V lost 1 base and J lost 4, with 8 bases in between.